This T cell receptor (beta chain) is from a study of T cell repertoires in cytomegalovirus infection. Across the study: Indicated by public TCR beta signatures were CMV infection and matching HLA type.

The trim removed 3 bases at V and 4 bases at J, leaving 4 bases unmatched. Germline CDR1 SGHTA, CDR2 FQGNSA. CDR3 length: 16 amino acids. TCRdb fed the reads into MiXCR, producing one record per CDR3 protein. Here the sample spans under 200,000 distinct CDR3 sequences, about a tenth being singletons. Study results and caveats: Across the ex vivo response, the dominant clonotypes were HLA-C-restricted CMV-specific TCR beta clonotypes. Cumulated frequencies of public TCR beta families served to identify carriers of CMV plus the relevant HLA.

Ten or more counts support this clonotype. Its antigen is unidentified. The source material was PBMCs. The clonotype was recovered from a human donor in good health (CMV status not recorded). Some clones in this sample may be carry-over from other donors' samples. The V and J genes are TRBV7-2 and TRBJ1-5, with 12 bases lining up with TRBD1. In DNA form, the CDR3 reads TGTGCCAGCAGCTTTCCGGGACAGGGGGCGAATCAGCCCCAGCATTTT. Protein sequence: CASSFPGQGANQPQHF.